This T cell receptor beta chain was found in a study of T-cell reconstitution after alpha-beta-depleted transplantation in children. Whole-study results and caveats: Reports say that about two months after transplant, the alpha-beta T cells came out of several hundred graft clones that had expanded. One year after transplant, T-cell counts and diversity came mostly from newly produced T cells. Elevated TCRbeta diversity at day 60 was traced, in some patients, to surviving recipient T cells and thymic progenitors.

For TCRbeta, the library was prepared with unique molecular identifiers. MiXCR was run by TCRdb on the PCR reads, yielding one entry per CDR3 protein. The data show about 980,000 distinct CDR3 sequences, about 29% seen once. Concerning this clonotype itself: Its antigen is unknown.

Germline V gives CDR1 LGHNA, CDR2 YNFKEQ. V was cut by 9 bases and J by 9 bases, with 12 bases left in between. The CDR3 loop spans 11 amino acids. Sequences were derived from PBMCs, mostly from graft donor cells, sampled 360 days after TCRalphabeta/CD19-depleted stem cell transplant. The rearrangement links TRBV4-2 to TRBJ1-3; D not certain. This receptor was taken from a boy in the first two years of life who had a stem cell transplant for SCID, so the T cells may come from the graft donor. The CDR3 sequence is CASEELGTIYF. CDR3 sequence (DNA): TGTGCCAGTGAAGAGTTGGGCACCATATATTTT.